Following are 16 T cell receptor beta chains from one sample sequenced in a study of blood T cell repertoires in COVID-19. Sequenced by immunoSEQ multiplex PCR; TCRdb stores in-frame clones only, minus some. The table includes 150,000 to 200,000 clones, roughly 90% detected once. The sample comprised peripheral blood. The receptors were sampled from a man younger than 30 with acute or convalescent COVID-19.

The CDR3 DNA sequence: TGTGCCAGCAGCCACGAATACCCGGGACTAGCCACCTACGAGCAGTACTTC. This sequence encodes CASSHEYPGLATYEQYF. The genes are TRBV6-2 or TRBV6-3 and TRBJ2-7; 9 nucleotides line up with TRBD2. V shed 6 bases and J 2 bases; nucleotides not matched to a gene: 14. The V gene's germline CDR1 is MNHEY and CDR2 SVGEGT. This CDR3 contains 17 residues.

V gene TRBV6-5 combines with J gene TRBJ1-2, with 8 bases lining up with TRBD1. The V and J ends lost 6 bases and 0 bases, in that order; junction bases with no gene match: 6. CDR1 is MNHEY, CDR2 SVGAGI, per germline. The CDR3 is 15 amino acids. The CDR3 coding sequence is TGTGCCAGCAGGGAGGTACAGGGGGCTAACTATGGCTACACCTTC. It is translated as CASREVQGANYGYTF.

This chain uses TRBV10-2 with TRBJ2-7, with D possibly being TRBD2 (6 bases). The germline V and J ends were trimmed by 0 bases and 6 bases, with 27 bases remaining between them. CDR1 WSHSY and CDR2 SAAADI come from the germline V gene. The CDR3 is 19 amino acids. The CDR3 protein is CASSESTPSIGGALSEQYF. Here the CDR3 DNA reads TGCGCCAGCAGTGAGTCGACTCCCAGCATAGGAGGGGCGTTGTCCGAGCAGTACTTC.

V gene TRBV9 combines with J gene TRBJ2-3; the match to TRBD1 covers 8 bases. The CDR3 extends over 16 amino acids. The V gene's germline CDR1 is SGDLS and CDR2 YYNGEE. V dropped 0 bases and J dropped 0; count of bases not matched to a gene: 3. CDR3 sequence reads: CASSVVGQGSTDTQYF. For the CDR3, the DNA is TGTGCCAGCAGCGTAGTCGGACAGGGTAGCACAGATACGCAGTATTTT.

The rearrangement links TRBV28 to TRBJ2-3, with D perhaps matching TRBD2 (5 bases). This CDR3 contains 14 residues. Deletions cut 8 bases from V and 0 bases from J, with 12 bases between. The germline V gene encodes CDR1 MDHEN and CDR2 SYDVKM. This chain's CDR3 is CASREGGSTDTQYF. CDR3 DNA sequence: TGTGCCAGCCGCGAAGGAGGCAGCACAGATACGCAGTATTTT.

The chain links TRBV18 to TRBJ2-5; tentative D call: TRBD1 (6 bases). The V end lost 6 bases, the J end lost 1 base, and 9 bases lay between the germline ends. The CDR3 contains 13 residues. Germline CDR1 and CDR2: KGHSH and LQKENI. The CDR3 nucleotides are TGTGCCAGCTCCCCGGACAGCCAAGAGACCCAGTACTTC. It yields the protein CASSPDSQETQYF.

Comment on this clone: A junction boundary mismatches the germline segment, possibly from a read error. The rearrangement links TRBV19 to TRBJ2-1, with TRBD2 matching over 16 bases. The CDR3 has 11 residues. The germline V gene encodes CDR1 LNHDA and CDR2 SQIVND (reference sequence). In nucleotides, the CDR3 is TGTGCCAGTGGGACTAGCGGGAGGGCGGTCTTC. Its translation is CASGTSGRAVF.

This clone was counted only a few times. J is TRBJ2-3 and V is TRBV7-2, with 7 bases lining up with TRBD2. Germline trimming cut 2 bases from V and 4 bases from J; bases unmatched to any gene: 6. Germline V gives CDR1 SGHTA, CDR2 FQGNSA. This CDR3 contains 15 residues. The CDR3 spells CASSLQLASADTQYF. CDR3 DNA sequence: TGTGCCAGCAGCTTACAACTAGCGTCTGCAGATACGCAGTATTTT.

The rearrangement links TRBV19 to TRBJ2-1; D might be TRBD2 (5 bases). V was cut by 7 bases and J by 8 bases, with 15 bases left in between. This CDR3 comprises 13 residues. The germline CDR1 and CDR2 sequences are LNHDA and SQIVND (reference sequence). CDR3 loop: CASTEGPPHEQFF. In DNA form, the CDR3 reads TGTGCCAGTACCGAGGGCCCCCCCCATGAGCAGTTCTTC.

The chain has TRBV2 and TRBJ2-1, with D possibly being TRBD2 (5 bases). The CDR3 covers 14 residues. Germline CDR1 reads SNHLY; CDR2 reads FYNNEI. The V gene lost 6 bases and the J gene lost 0 bases, with 9 bases spanning the gap. CDR3 in amino acids: CASRGGPSYNEQFF. As DNA, the CDR3 is TGTGCCAGCAGGGGCGGGCCCTCCTACAATGAGCAGTTCTTC.

The gene calls are TRBV19 and TRBJ2-7; D perhaps matches TRBD2 (6 bases). V was shortened by 6 bases and J by 6 bases, with 18 bases between the two germline ends. Germline V gives CDR1 LNHDA, CDR2 SQIVND (reference sequence). The CDR3 consists of 14 residues. The CDR3 reads CASSPNGRNSEQYF. In DNA, the CDR3 is TGTGCCAGTAGCCCAAATGGGAGGAACTCCGAGCAGTACTTC.

J is TRBJ2-7 and V is TRBV18, with 7 nucleotides matching TRBD1. Germline CDR1 and CDR2: KGHSH and LQKENI. The trim removed 0 bases at V and 3 bases at J, leaving 11 bases unmatched. The CDR3 length is 17 residues. The CDR3 coding sequence is TGTGCCAGCTCACCACCTCTCAGAGGGGACAGCGGCTACGAGCAGTACTTC. Its protein product is CASSPPLRGDSGYEQYF.

In regard to this clone: Other DNA sequences from this sample encode an identical CDR3 as well. This chain uses TRBV7-2 with TRBJ2-7; 8 bases are shared with TRBD1. V was clipped by 1 base and J by 3 bases; unmatched bases: 2. Germline values: CDR1 SGHTA, CDR2 FQGNSA. The CDR3 has 14 amino acids. The chain's CDR3 is CASSLVGQGYEQYF. CDR3 sequence (DNA): TGTGCCAGCAGCTTAGTAGGACAGGGCTACGAGCAGTACTTC.

The gene calls are TRBV19 and TRBJ2-2, with a possible D match to TRBD2 (6 bases). The V end lost 6 bases, the J end lost 7 bases, and 15 bases lay between the germline ends. The germline CDR1 and CDR2 sequences are LNHDA and SQIVND (reference sequence). This CDR3 spans 14 amino acids. The CDR3 DNA reads as TGTGCCAGTAGGGGGGGAGTGAAGGGCGGGGAGCTGTTTTTT. This codes for CASRGGVKGGELFF.

The V gene is TRBV7-2, the J gene TRBJ2-3; 9 bases are shared with TRBD2. V dropped 2 bases and J dropped 4; count of bases not matched to a gene: 10. Germline CDR1 SGHTA, CDR2 FQGNSA. The CDR3 loop spans 17 amino acids. The CDR3 coding sequence is TGTGCCAGCAGCTTAACCGGGACTAGCTTGTGGGCAGATACGCAGTATTTT. Protein: CASSLTGTSLWADTQYF.

This clone was seen once. The rearrangement uses TRBV30 and TRBJ1-4; TRBD1 agrees at 9 bases. CDR3 length equals 16 residues. Germline CDR1 reads GTSNPN; CDR2 reads SVGIG (reference sequence). V lost 8 bases and J lost 7; bases outside the gene matches: 17. This CDR3 reads CALTGGSNYRGEKLFF. The CDR3 coding sequence is TGTGCCCTAACAGGGGGCAGCAATTATCGTGGTGAAAAACTGTTTTTT.